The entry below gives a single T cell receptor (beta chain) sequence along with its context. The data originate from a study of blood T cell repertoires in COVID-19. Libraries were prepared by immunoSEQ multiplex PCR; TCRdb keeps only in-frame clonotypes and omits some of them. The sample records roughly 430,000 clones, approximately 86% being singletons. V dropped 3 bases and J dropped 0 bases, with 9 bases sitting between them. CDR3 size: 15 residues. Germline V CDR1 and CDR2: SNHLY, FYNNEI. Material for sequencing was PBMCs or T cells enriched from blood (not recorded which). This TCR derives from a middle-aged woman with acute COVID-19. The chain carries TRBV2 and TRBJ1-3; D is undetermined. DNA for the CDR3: TGTGCCAGCAGTGAGTTCGAGAGCTCTGGAAACACCATATATTTT. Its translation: CASSEFESSGNTIYF. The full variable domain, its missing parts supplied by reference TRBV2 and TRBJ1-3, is EPEVTQTPSHQVTQMGQEVILRCVPISNHLYFYWYRQILGQKVEFLVSFYNNEISEKSEIFDDQFSVERPDGSNFTLKIRSTKLEDSAMYFCASSEFESSGNTIYFGEGSWLTVV.